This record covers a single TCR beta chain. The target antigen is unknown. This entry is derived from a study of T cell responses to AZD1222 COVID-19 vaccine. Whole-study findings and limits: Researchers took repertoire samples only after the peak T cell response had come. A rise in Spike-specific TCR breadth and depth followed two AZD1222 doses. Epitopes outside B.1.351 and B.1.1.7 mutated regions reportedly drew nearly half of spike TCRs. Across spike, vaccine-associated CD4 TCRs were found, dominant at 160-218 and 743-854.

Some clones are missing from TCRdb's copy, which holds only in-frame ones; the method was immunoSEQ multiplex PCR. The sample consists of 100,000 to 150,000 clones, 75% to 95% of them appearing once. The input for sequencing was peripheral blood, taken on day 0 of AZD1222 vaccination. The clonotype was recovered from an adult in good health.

CDR3 amino acids: CASSQEVTGEDKNIQYF. DNA for the CDR3: TGCGCCAGCAGCCAAGAAGTCACGGGAGAGGACAAAAACATTCAGTACTTC. The rearrangement uses TRBV4-3 and TRBJ2-4, with a possible D match to TRBD2 (6 bases). This CDR3 region has 17 residues. Per germline, CDR1 LGHNA and CDR2 YSLEER. Trimming pared 0 bases from V and 3 bases from J, leaving 15 bases between.